The clone carrying this T cell receptor (beta chain) has only a few counts. Its antigen is unknown. This record comes from a study of T-cell memory formation after mild COVID-19. Study-wide points: Of the contracting clones, CD4+ ones lay mainly in CM and EM, and CD8+ ones in EMRA.

In TCRdb, the 5' RACE reads were re-called with MiXCR into one record per CDR3 protein. Of 250,000 to 350,000 distinct CDR3 sequences in the sample, 13% to 15% were seen once. This clonotype was obtained from a man aged 18 to 30 who had mild COVID-19 (a few samples of this study predate the infection). Cell type and time point are not known. Material: PBMCs or a T cell subset sorted from them (not recorded which).

CDR3 amino acids: CASSDTQGANTDTQYF. In DNA form, the CDR3 reads TGTGCCAGCAGCGATACACAGGGGGCGAACACAGATACGCAGTATTTT. The rearrangement uses TRBV5-5 and TRBJ2-3; 9 positions agree with TRBD1. The V gene end was trimmed by 4 bases and the J gene end by 2 bases; junction bases not matched to a gene: 8. From germline, CDR1 is SGHKS and CDR2 YYEKEE (reference sequence). The CDR3 runs 16 residues.